This T cell receptor (beta chain) came from a study of shared clonotypes between healthy human individuals. Across the whole study: Sampling drew on donors who were two women and a few men aged 18 to 49. The study, taken as a whole, reports: Represented diversity, genetic and exposure-history alike, was limited by few donors.

Comment on this clone: The target antigen is unknown.

Assay: immunoSEQ multiplex PCR; the TCRdb copy retains only in-frame clones and omits some. This sample has approximately 2.5 million clones; 90% to 95% occur once, and the top ten carry 0.36%. Researchers partitioned CD4+ cells into CD45RA+ naive and CD45RA-negative memory subsets. The sequenced sample consisted of naive CD4+ T cells from PBMCs. The subset here: CD45RA+ positively selected. The TCR was taken from a man aged 18 to 30 in good health. Some clones in this sample may be carry-over from other donors' samples.

The CDR3 bases are TGCGCCAGCAGCTTGGCCCCAGCGGCGAACACCGGGGAGCTGTTTTTT. Translating gives CASSLAPAANTGELFF. The chain combines TRBV5-1 with TRBJ2-2, with a possible D match to TRBD2 (5 bases). This CDR3 is 16 amino acids long. Trimming cost V 0 bases and J 0 bases, with 9 bases left between them. Germline lookup yields CDR1 SGHRS and CDR2 YFSETQ.